Below are 11 T cell receptor beta chains sequenced from a single sample in a study of human T cells and chemical hapten exposure. TCRdb reprocessed the RACE reads with MiXCR, giving one entry per CDR3 protein. The profile shows under 45,000 distinct CDR3 sequences, 9% to 12% of them singletons. The sample's time point: pre-sensitization, week 0. Treatment meaning: therapeutic diphenylcyclopropenone sensitization with weekly scalp DPC. Total RNA came from unfractionated whole blood. Source: whole blood, taken in connection with sensitization to the hapten diphenylcyclopropenone (DPC). The source of these receptors is a man over 45 with alopecia areata. Some clones in this sample may be carry-over from other donors' samples.

This chain joins TRBV28 and TRBJ2-2; D is undetermined. Per germline, CDR1 MDHEN and CDR2 SYDVKM. CDR3 length: 11 residues. Trimming removed 3 bases from V and 7 bases from J, with 3 bases in between. Here the CDR3 reads CASSFNGELFF. CDR3 coding DNA: TGTGCCAGCAGTTTTAACGGGGAGCTGTTTTTT.

A word on this clonotype: A much larger clone lies one base from this, so it may be a read error. The rearrangement uses TRBV6-1 and TRBJ2-7, with 8 bases fitting TRBD2. In germline, CDR1 is MNHNS, CDR2 SASEGT. This CDR3 region has 13 residues. The CDR3 DNA reads TGTGCCGCGGAGCGGGGGACCTCCTACGAGCAGAACTTC. Translating it yields CAAERGTSYEQNF.

The chain combines TRBV3-1 with TRBJ1-1; D unresolved. CDR1 and CDR2 (germline): LGHDT, YNNKEL (reference sequence). V gave up 4 bases and J gave up 4 bases, with 13 bases separating them. This CDR3 region has 14 residues. CDR3 sequence (DNA): TGTGCCAGCAGCCCACCGGGCGTGGGCACTGAAGCTTTCTTT. Translation gives CASSPPGVGTEAFF.

The chain employs TRBV10-3 and TRBJ2-4; no firm D call. The V end was cut by 11 bases, the J end by 0 bases, with 5 bases between. Germline loops: CDR1 ENHRY, CDR2 SYGVKD. This CDR3 is 11 amino acids long. CDR3 sequence: CAHIAKNIQYF. CDR3 DNA sequence: TGTGCCCACATAGCCAAAAACATTCAGTACTTC.

This clonotype appeared many times. J is TRBJ2-3 and V is TRBV21-1; no check of the table's D call, TRBD2, against the DNA was made. TRBV21-1 is classified as a pseudogene. This CDR3 has 21 residues. In nucleotides, the CDR3 is TGTGCCAGCAGCAAAATTGGGGCGGGACTAGCGGGAGTTGGGGCCACAGATACGCAGTATTTT. Its protein product is CASSKIGAGLAGVGATDTQYF.

This clonotype occurred a few times. The V gene is TRBV5-1, the J gene TRBJ1-1, with a weak D call TRBD1 (5 bases). The CDR3 sequence is 15 residues long. V lost 0 bases, J lost 5 bases, and 14 bases lay in between. The germline V gene has CDR1 SGHRS and CDR2 YFSETQ. The CDR3 reads CASSLDGREGTEAFF. As DNA, the CDR3 is TGCGCCAGCAGCTTGGACGGCAGGGAGGGGACTGAAGCTTTCTTT.

In its sample, this clonotype was seen a few times. The chain joins TRBV4-2 to TRBJ1-5; tentative D call: TRBD1 (5 bases). Per germline, CDR1 LGHNA and CDR2 YNFKEQ. The ends were cut back, 4 bases at V and 3 bases at J, with 10 bases in the middle. This CDR3 is built from 14 residues. The DNA of the CDR3 is TGTGCCAGCAGCCCGGGGGAGATCAATCAGCCCCAGCATTTT. Translation gives CASSPGEINQPQHF.

This clonotype was recorded at least ten times. The V and J genes are TRBV3-1 and TRBJ2-7; D uncertain. The CDR3 contains 12 residues. The germline CDR1 and CDR2 sequences are LGHDT and YNNKEL (reference sequence). V was cut by 1 base and J by 9 bases, with 10 bases left in between. The CDR3 here is CASSQAYERQYF. For the CDR3, the DNA is TGTGCCAGCAGCCAAGCCTACGAGCGGCAGTACTTC.

The chain links TRBV29-1 to TRBJ2-7, with 7 bases that match TRBD2. Germline CDR1 and CDR2: SQVTM and ANQGSEA. The junction had 9 bases not matched to a gene; V was cut back by 4 bases and J by 9 bases. The CDR3 covers 12 residues. CDR3 in amino acids: CSVVRAGEGQYF. CDR3 DNA sequence: TGCAGCGTTGTAAGGGCGGGAGAGGGGCAGTACTTC.

This clonotype was seen repeatedly, ten times or more. CDR3 nucleotides: TGTGCCAGCAGTTACCTACCGGGAGGGCGTAATGAGCAGTTCTTC. Its translation is CASSYLPGGRNEQFF. The chain carries TRBV6-2 or TRBV6-3 and TRBJ2-1; 8 bases map to TRBD2. The V gene end was trimmed by 2 bases and the J gene end by 7 bases; junction bases not matched to a gene: 7. The length of the CDR3 is 15 residues. The germline V gene has CDR1 MNHEY and CDR2 SVGEGT.

The sample holds many counts of this clonotype. The chain joins TRBV5-1 to TRBJ1-1; TRBD1 is a possible D gene (6 bases). The CDR3 contains 13 residues. The germline V gene has CDR1 SGHRS and CDR2 YFSETQ. Trimming took 7 bases from V and 1 from J, leaving 11 bases between them. CDR3 in amino acids: CASYLGQNTEAFF. DNA for the CDR3: TGCGCCAGCTATTTGGGACAGAACACTGAAGCTTTCTTT.